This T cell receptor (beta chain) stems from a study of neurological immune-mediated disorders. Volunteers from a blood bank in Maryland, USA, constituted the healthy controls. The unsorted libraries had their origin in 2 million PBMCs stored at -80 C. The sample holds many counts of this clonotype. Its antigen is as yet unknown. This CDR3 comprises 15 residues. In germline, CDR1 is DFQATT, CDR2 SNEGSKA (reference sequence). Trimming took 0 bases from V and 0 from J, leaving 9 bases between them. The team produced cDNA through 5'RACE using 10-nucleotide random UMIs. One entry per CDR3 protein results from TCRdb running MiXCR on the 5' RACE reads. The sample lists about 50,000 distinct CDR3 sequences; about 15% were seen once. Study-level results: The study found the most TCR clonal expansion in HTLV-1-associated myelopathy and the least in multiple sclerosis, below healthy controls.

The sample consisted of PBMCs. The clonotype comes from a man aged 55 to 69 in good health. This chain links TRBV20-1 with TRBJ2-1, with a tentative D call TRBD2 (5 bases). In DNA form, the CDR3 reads TGCAGTGCTAGAGATCCCCGGGGCTCCTACAATGAGCAGTTCTTC. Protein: CSARDPRGSYNEQFF.